This T cell receptor (beta chain) emerged from a study of T cell responses to AZD1222 COVID-19 vaccine. Study results and limitations: After two AZD1222 doses, spike-specific TCR breadth and depth rose versus day 0.

Losses at the gene ends were 6 bases for V and 1 base for J; bases not matched to a gene: 8. Germline CDR1 reads MDHEN; CDR2 reads SYDVKM. The CDR3 has 15 residues. The method was immunoSEQ multiplex PCR; TCRdb's version includes in-frame clones alone and lacks a portion of them. Here the sample spans roughly 120,000 clones, around 88% being singletons. Details on this clone: Its cognate antigen is unknown.

The receptor was derived from an adult in good health. The sample consisted of peripheral blood, taken on day 0 of AZD1222 vaccination. V is TRBV28 and J is TRBJ1-2, with 7 bases identical to TRBD1. DNA of the CDR3: TGTGCCAGCAGCCCCGGGACAGCCTATAACTATGGCTACACCTTC. This gives the protein CASSPGTAYNYGYTF.